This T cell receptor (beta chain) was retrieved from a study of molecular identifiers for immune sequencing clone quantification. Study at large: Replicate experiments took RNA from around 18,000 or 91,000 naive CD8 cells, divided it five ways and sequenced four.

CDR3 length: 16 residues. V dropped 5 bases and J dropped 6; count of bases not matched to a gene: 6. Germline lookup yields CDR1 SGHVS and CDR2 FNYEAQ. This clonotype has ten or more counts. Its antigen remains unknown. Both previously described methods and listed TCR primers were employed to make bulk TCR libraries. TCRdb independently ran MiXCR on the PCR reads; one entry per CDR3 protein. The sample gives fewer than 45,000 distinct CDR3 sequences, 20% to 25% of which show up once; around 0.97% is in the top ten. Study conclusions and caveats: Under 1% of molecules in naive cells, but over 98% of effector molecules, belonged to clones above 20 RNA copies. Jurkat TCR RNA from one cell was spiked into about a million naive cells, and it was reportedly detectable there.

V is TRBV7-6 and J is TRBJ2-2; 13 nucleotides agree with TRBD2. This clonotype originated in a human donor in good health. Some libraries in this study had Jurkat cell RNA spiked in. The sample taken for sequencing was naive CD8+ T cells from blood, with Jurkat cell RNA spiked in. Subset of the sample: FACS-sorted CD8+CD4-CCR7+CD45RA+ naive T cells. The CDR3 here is CASSLGLAGDAGELFF. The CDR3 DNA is TGTGCCAGCAGCCTTGGACTAGCGGGAGATGCCGGGGAGCTGTTTTTT.